Sequencing of this TCR beta chain was carried out in a study of cytomegalovirus exposure and HLA in healthy donors. Measured with immunoSEQ multiplex PCR; TCRdb has only the in-frame clones, and not every one. The data contain about 200,000 clones, around 86% of them seen just once; the ten biggest clones take up roughly 2%. The TCR was taken from a woman younger than 35 in good health and CMV-seropositive. The sample taken for sequencing was PBMCs.

The CDR3 DNA reads as TGCGCCAGCAGACTACCGGGAACCTATGGCTACACCTTC. Its protein product is CASRLPGTYGYTF. V is TRBV4-1 and J is TRBJ1-2; D ambiguous. The CDR3 spans 13 residues. The germline V gene encodes CDR1 MGHRA and CDR2 YSYEKL. Trimming cost V 6 bases and J 4 bases, with 12 bases left between them.